This T cell receptor (beta chain) was recovered during a study of patients and donors after allogeneic stem cell transplantation. This clonotype was seen ten or more times. One entry per CDR3 protein results from TCRdb running MiXCR on the RT-PCR reads. The top ten hold approximately 10% of the sample, which has 200,000 to 250,000 distinct CDR3 sequences, 13% to 15% seen once. The clonotype was recovered from a human donor who was either an allogeneic HSCT recipient or a stem cell or donor lymphocyte infusion donor (not recorded which). It is not recorded whose cells these are; they may come from a transplant donor. Input material: blood, either unsorted or a sorted T cell fraction (not recorded which).

The CDR3 reads CASRATGNERETQYF. The CDR3 DNA follows: TGTGCCAGCAGAGCCACAGGGAATGAGAGAGAGACCCAGTACTTC. The V gene is TRBV7-2, the J gene TRBJ2-5; perhaps TRBD1 as D (6 bases). The V and J ends lost 6 bases and 4 bases respectively, with 18 bases between them. The CDR3 has 15 residues. Germline CDR1 SGHTA, CDR2 FQGNSA.